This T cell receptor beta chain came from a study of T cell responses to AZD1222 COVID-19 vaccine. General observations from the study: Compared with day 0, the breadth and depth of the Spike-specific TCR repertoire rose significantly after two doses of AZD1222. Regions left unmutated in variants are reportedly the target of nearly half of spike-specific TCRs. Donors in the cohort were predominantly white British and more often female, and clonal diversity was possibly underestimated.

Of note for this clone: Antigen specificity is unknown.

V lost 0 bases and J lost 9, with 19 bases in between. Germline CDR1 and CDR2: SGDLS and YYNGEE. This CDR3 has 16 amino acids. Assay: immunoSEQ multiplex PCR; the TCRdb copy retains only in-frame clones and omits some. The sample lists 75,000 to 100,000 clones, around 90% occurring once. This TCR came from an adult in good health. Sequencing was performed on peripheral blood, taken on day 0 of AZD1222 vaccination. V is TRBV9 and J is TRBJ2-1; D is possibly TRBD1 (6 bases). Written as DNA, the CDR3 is TGTGCCAGCAGCGTAGTGGAGGAAGTTGGGGGCAGTGAGCAGTTCTTC. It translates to CASSVVEEVGGSEQFF.